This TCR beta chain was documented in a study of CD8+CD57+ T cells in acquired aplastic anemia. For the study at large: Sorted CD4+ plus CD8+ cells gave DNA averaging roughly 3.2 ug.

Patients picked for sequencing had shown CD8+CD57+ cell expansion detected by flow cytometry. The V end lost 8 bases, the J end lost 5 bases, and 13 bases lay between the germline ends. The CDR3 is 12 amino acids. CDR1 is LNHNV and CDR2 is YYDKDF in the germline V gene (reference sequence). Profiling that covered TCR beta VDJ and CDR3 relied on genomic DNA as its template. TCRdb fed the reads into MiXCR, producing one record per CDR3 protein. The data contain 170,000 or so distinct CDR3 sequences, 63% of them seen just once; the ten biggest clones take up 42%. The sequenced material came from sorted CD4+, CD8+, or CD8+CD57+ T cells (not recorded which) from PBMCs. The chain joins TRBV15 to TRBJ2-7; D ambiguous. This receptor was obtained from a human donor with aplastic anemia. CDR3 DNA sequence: TGTGCCACCGGTAGTACGGGCGACGAGCAGTACTTC. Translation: CATGSTGDEQYF.